The rows below give T cell receptor beta chains drawn from one sample of a study of neoadjuvant anti-PD-1 for oral cavity cancer. The table came from immunoSEQ multiplex PCR; TCRdb's copy has only in-frame clones and leaves some out. In the table there are tens of thousands of clones, 60% to 80% of which are singletons. The sequenced sample was PBMCs, obtained after nivolumab (anti-PD-1) treatment. These receptors were taken from a person aged 35-79 years with oral cavity squamous cell carcinoma. Each CDR3 is given with its conserved first and last residue. Fields, in order: V gene, clone size, D gene, J gene, CDR3 protein, CDR3 DNA. A D gene is named only where the DNA matches it firmly. Some rows have no size entry. The others give once, few or many, or a class for an expanded clone.

V gene: TRBV5-4; clone size: -; D gene: -; J gene: TRBJ2-1; CDR3 protein: CASSSSSVSGRIGRDNEQFF; CDR3 DNA: TGTGCCAGCAGCTCATCTTCGGTGAGCGGGCGCATTGGTAGGGACAATGAGCAGTTCTTC
V gene: TRBV7-6; clone size: few; D gene: -; J gene: TRBJ2-7; CDR3 protein: CASSPGTREQYF; CDR3 DNA: TGTGCCAGCAGCCCGGGGACACGCGAGCAGTACTTC
V gene: TRBV7-8; clone size: -; D gene: TRBD1; J gene: TRBJ1-2; CDR3 protein: CASSARQGDYGYTF; CDR3 DNA: TGTGCCAGCAGCGCCAGACAGGGGGACTATGGCTACACCTTC
V gene: TRBV19; clone size: -; D gene: TRBD1; J gene: TRBJ2-7; CDR3 protein: CASSPRQGASYEQYF; CDR3 DNA: TGTGCCAGTAGTCCTCGACAGGGGGCATCCTACGAGCAGTACTTC
V gene: TRBV7-2; clone size: -; D gene: -; J gene: TRBJ1-1; CDR3 protein: CASSFSAEAFF; CDR3 DNA: TGTGCCAGCAGCTTCTCAGCCGAAGCTTTCTTT
V gene: TRBV19; clone size: -; D gene: -; J gene: TRBJ1-1; CDR3 protein: CASTDIGGANTEAFF; CDR3 DNA: TGTGCCAGTACCGATATAGGAGGGGCGAACACTGAAGCTTTCTTT
V gene: TRBV7-9; clone size: few; D gene: -; J gene: TRBJ2-7; CDR3 protein: CASQGRDEQYF; CDR3 DNA: TGTGCCAGCCAGGGGCGCGACGAGCAGTACTTC
V gene: TRBV2; clone size: -; D gene: -; J gene: TRBJ2-7; CDR3 protein: CASTQVNYEQYF; CDR3 DNA: TGTGCCAGCACTCAGGTGAACTACGAGCAGTACTTC
V gene: TRBV14; clone size: few; D gene: TRBD2; J gene: TRBJ2-7; CDR3 protein: CASSPGGSGNEQYF; CDR3 DNA: TGTGCCAGCAGCCCGGGGGGGAGCGGGAACGAGCAGTACTTC
V gene: TRBV19; clone size: -; D gene: -; J gene: TRBJ2-1; CDR3 protein: CASSISQGPQFF; CDR3 DNA: TGTGCCAGTAGTATATCTCAGGGTCCTCAGTTCTTC
V gene: TRBV20-1; clone size: -; D gene: -; J gene: TRBJ2-7; CDR3 protein: CSARSPGQQYF; CDR3 DNA: TGCAGTGCTAGATCCCCTGGGCAGCAGTACTTC
V gene: TRBV29-1; clone size: once; D gene: -; J gene: TRBJ2-1; CDR3 protein: CSVQGNEQFF; CDR3 DNA: TGCAGCGTTCAGGGTAATGAGCAGTTCTTC
V gene: TRBV9; clone size: few; D gene: -; J gene: TRBJ1-2; CDR3 protein: CASSVGGLEGYTF; CDR3 DNA: TGTGCCAGCAGCGTAGGCGGACTCGAGGGCTACACCTTC
V gene: TRBV27; clone size: -; D gene: -; J gene: TRBJ2-3; CDR3 protein: CASSYETNRDTQYF; CDR3 DNA: TGTGCCAGCAGCTATGAAACCAACCGGGATACGCAGTATTTT
V gene: TRBV5-1; clone size: -; D gene: -; J gene: TRBJ1-1; CDR3 protein: CASSSDTGGSEAFF; CDR3 DNA: TGCGCCAGCAGCTCGGACACGGGGGGTTCTGAAGCTTTCTTT
V gene: TRBV6-5; clone size: few; D gene: TRBD1; J gene: TRBJ1-5; CDR3 protein: CASSRQGNQPQHF; CDR3 DNA: TGTGCCAGCAGTCGACAGGGTAATCAGCCCCAGCATTTT
V gene: TRBV28; clone size: once; D gene: TRBD1; J gene: TRBJ1-3; CDR3 protein: CASGLLGQGSGNTIYF; CDR3 DNA: TGTGCCAGCGGCCTCCTGGGACAGGGCTCTGGAAACACCATATATTTT
V gene: TRBV9; clone size: -; D gene: TRBD1; J gene: TRBJ1-2; CDR3 protein: CASSVGDSIGYGYTF; CDR3 DNA: TGTGCCAGCAGCGTAGGGGACAGTATTGGCTATGGCTACACCTTC
V gene: TRBV9; clone size: -; D gene: -; J gene: TRBJ2-7; CDR3 protein: CASSPGTGSSYEQYF; CDR3 DNA: TGTGCCAGCAGCCCCGGGACTGGGAGCTCCTACGAGCAGTACTTC
V gene: TRBV6-5; clone size: few; D gene: -; J gene: TRBJ1-2; CDR3 protein: CASSYSTASYGYTF; CDR3 DNA: TGTGCCAGCAGTTACTCGACAGCGTCCTATGGCTACACCTTC
V gene: TRBV5-5; clone size: -; D gene: TRBD1; J gene: TRBJ2-1; CDR3 protein: CASSLAATGSVNEQFF; CDR3 DNA: TGTGCCAGCAGCTTGGCCGCGACAGGGTCTGTCAATGAGCAGTTCTTC
V gene: TRBV6-1; clone size: -; D gene: -; J gene: TRBJ1-1; CDR3 protein: CASNPRAGSNTEAFF; CDR3 DNA: TGTGCCAGCAACCCAAGGGCAGGGTCGAACACTGAAGCTTTCTTT
V gene: TRBV25-1; clone size: medium-sized; D gene: -; J gene: TRBJ2-7; CDR3 protein: CASRGGQTPYEQYF; CDR3 DNA: TGTGCCAGCAGGGGAGGACAGACGCCCTACGAGCAGTACTTC
V gene: TRBV29-1; clone size: -; D gene: -; J gene: TRBJ2-2; CDR3 protein: CSVAGAVGYYTGELFF; CDR3 DNA: TGCAGCGTTGCGGGAGCGGTAGGCTACTACACCGGGGAGCTGTTTTTT